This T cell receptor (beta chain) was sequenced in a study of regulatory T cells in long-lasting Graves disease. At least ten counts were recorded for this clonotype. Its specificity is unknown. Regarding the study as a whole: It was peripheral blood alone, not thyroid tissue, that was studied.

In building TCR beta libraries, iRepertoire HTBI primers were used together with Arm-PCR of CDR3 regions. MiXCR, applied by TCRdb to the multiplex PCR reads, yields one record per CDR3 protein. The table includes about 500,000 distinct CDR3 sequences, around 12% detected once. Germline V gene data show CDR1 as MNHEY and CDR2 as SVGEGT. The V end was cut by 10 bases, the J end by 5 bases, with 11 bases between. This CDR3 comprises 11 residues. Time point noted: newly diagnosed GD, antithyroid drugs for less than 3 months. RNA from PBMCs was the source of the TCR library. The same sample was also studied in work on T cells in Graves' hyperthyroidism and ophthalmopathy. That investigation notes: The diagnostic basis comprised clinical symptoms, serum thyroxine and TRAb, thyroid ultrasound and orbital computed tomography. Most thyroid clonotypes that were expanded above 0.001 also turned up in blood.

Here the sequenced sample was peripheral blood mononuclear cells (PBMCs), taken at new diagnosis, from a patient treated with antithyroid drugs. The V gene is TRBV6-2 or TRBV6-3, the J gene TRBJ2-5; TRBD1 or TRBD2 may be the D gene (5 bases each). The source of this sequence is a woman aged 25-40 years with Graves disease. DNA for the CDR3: TGTGCCACCGCCGGGGCTGAGACCCAGTACTTC. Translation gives CATAGAETQYF.